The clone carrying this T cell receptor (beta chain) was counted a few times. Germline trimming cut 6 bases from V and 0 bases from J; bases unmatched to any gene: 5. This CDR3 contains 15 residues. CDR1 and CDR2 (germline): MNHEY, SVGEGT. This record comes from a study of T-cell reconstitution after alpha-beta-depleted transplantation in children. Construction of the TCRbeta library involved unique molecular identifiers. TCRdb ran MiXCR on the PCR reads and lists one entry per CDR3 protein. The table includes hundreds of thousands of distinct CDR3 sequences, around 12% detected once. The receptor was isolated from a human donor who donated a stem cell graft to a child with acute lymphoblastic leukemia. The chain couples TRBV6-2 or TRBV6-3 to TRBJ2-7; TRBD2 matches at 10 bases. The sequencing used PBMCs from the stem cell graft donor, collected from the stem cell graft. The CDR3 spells CASRTLAGTSYEQYF. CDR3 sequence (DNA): TGTGCCAGCAGGACACTAGCGGGGACCTCCTACGAGCAGTACTTC.